This T cell receptor beta chain was captured in a study of blood T cell repertoires in COVID-19. Participant-reported clinical history was the basis for cohort assignment. Some clones are missing from TCRdb's copy, which holds only in-frame ones; the method was immunoSEQ multiplex PCR. The sample lists 220,000 or so clones, approximately 83% occurring once. The CDR3 length is 15 residues. The ends were cut back, 3 bases at V and 0 bases at J, with 9 bases in the middle. Germline CDR1 MDHEN, CDR2 SYDVKM. The chain is built from TRBV28 and TRBJ2-4; D perhaps matches TRBD2 (5 bases). The sequenced material came from PBMCs or T cells enriched from blood (not recorded which). The receptor comes from a woman in her 40s with acute COVID-19. The CDR3 nucleotides are TGTGCCAGCAGTTTGGAGCGGTTAGCCAAAAACATTCAGTACTTC. As protein: CASSLERLAKNIQYF.